The sequence of this TCR beta chain was determined in a study of response to subunit inactivated influenza vaccine. This clonotype has just a few counts. TCRdb fed the RT-PCR reads into MiXCR, producing one record per CDR3 protein. The sample lists approximately 300,000 distinct CDR3 sequences; roughly 22% were seen once. The receptor's source is a man aged 50-75 years who received an inactivated influenza vaccine. The material sequenced was PBMCs from blood, taken about 20 months after vaccination.

The CDR3 is CAISGGASPSGELFF. The CDR3 DNA reads as TGTGCCATCTCCGGGGGGGCTAGCCCCTCCGGGGAGCTGTTTTTT. The chain joins TRBV10-3 to TRBJ2-2; 8 nucleotides agree with TRBD2. The germline CDR1 and CDR2 sequences are ENHRY and SYGVKD. The CDR3 totals 15 residues. After removal of 8 bases from V and 6 bases from J, the junction contained 11 bases not matched to a gene.